Shown below are 9 T cell receptor beta chains from a single sample sequenced in a study of blood T cell repertoires in COVID-19. Produced via immunoSEQ multiplex PCR; TCRdb's table is partial and in-frame only. The sample shows 150,000 to 200,000 clones, less than 90% of them seen only once. The sequenced sample was PBMCs or T cells enriched from blood (not recorded which). Receptor source: a woman between 50 and 59 years old who had recovered from COVID-19.

The V gene is TRBV5-4, the J gene TRBJ2-3; D possibly corresponds to TRBD1 (6 bases). With 4 bases removed from V and 4 bases from J, the gap between germline ends came to 19 bases. From germline, CDR1 is SGHNT and CDR2 YYREEE (reference sequence). This CDR3 contains 16 residues. The CDR3 DNA is TGTGCCAGCAGCGCACCTCAGGGGATTCGAGCAGATACGCAGTATTTT. It is translated as CASSAPQGIRADTQYF.

V usage is TRBV19 and J usage is TRBJ2-2; D may be TRBD1 (6 bases). V lost 3 bases and J 4 bases, leaving 15 bases between the germline ends. Germline V lookup: CDR1 LNHDA, CDR2 SQIVND (reference sequence). The CDR3 length is 16 residues. The CDR3 DNA is TGTGCCAGTAGTATTTGGAGACAAGGGGGCACCGGGGAGCTGTTTTTT. Amino acids: CASSIWRQGGTGELFF.

The chain joins TRBV28 to TRBJ1-4; the D is unclear. The germline V gene encodes CDR1 MDHEN and CDR2 SYDVKM. V lost 10 bases and J lost 3, with 9 bases in between. The CDR3 totals 12 residues. This CDR3 reads CATRRANEKLFF. The CDR3 DNA is TGTGCCACCAGACGAGCTAATGAAAAACTGTTTTTT.

This rearrangement joins TRBV7-2 to TRBJ2-2, with D possibly TRBD1 on 6 matching bases. CDR1 SGHTA and CDR2 FQGNSA come from the germline V gene. The CDR3 loop spans 16 amino acids. V lost 4 bases and J 1 base, leaving 13 bases between the germline ends. CDR3 region: CASSSTPGQNTGELFF. CDR3 bases: TGTGCCAGCAGCTCTACCCCGGGACAGAACACCGGGGAGCTGTTTTTT.

This clone was counted only a few times. This chain uses TRBV7-2 with TRBJ2-7; 7 nucleotides agree with TRBD2. This CDR3 spans 15 amino acids. After removal of 3 bases from V and 6 bases from J, the junction contained 11 bases not matched to a gene. The V gene's germline CDR1 is SGHTA and CDR2 FQGNSA. The CDR3 region is CASSFLVAGVSEQYF. CDR3 coding DNA: TGTGCCAGCAGCTTTTTAGTTGCGGGAGTGTCCGAGCAGTACTTC.

The V and J genes are TRBV6-5 and TRBJ2-5; D remains ambiguous. The germline V gene encodes CDR1 MNHEY and CDR2 SVGAGI. Trimming shortened V by 6 bases and J by 0 bases, and 5 bases separated the two germline ends. The CDR3 sequence is 12 residues long. The CDR3, as DNA: TGTGCCAGCAGACTGTACCAAGAGACCCAGTACTTC. Residues: CASRLYQETQYF.

The chain links TRBV28 to TRBJ1-4; TRBD1 matches 7 bases. Looked up from germline, CDR1 is MDHEN and CDR2 is SYDVKM. J was trimmed by 5 bases and V by 2 bases; bases with no gene match: 8. CDR3 size: 16 residues. CDR3 sequence (DNA): TGTGCCAGCAGTTTAGTTTCAGGGGGATTAAATGAAAAACTGTTTTTT. As protein: CASSLVSGGLNEKLFF.

V is TRBV5-1 and J is TRBJ2-7, with 9 positions matching TRBD2. CDR1 is SGHRS, CDR2 YFSETQ, per germline. The CDR3 is 13 residues long. Trimming at V came to 5 bases and at J to 2 bases, leaving 2 bases not matched to a gene. The CDR3 DNA sequence: TGCGCCAGCAGGACTAGCGGAACCTACGAGCAGTACTTC. Its protein is CASRTSGTYEQYF.

V gene TRBV7-2 combines with J gene TRBJ1-1; a weak D match, TRBD1 (5 bases). Germline CDR1 is SGHTA and CDR2 is FQGNSA. V gave up 5 bases and J gave up 4 bases, with 11 bases separating them. The CDR3 runs 13 residues. The CDR3 DNA sequence: TGTGCCAGCAGCCACCGGGACTTCACTGAAGCTTTCTTT. Residues: CASSHRDFTEAFF.